This T cell receptor (beta chain) was sequenced during a study of shared clonotypes between healthy human individuals. Per germline, CDR1 SGDLS and CDR2 YYNGEE. The junction had 6 bases not matched to a gene; V was cut back by 4 bases and J by 4 bases. This CDR3 region has 16 residues. Sorted-subset replicate PCR reactions were performed with approximately 180 ng DNA, corresponding to 25,000 to 35,000 T cell genomes. Method: immunoSEQ multiplex PCR; TCRdb's copy keeps in-frame clones and lacks some. The sample shows under 2.5 million clones, roughly 92% of them seen only once. A single count supports this clone.

This TCR was recovered from a man in his late teens or twenties in good health. Some clones in this sample may be carry-over from other donors' samples. Sequenced sample: naive CD4+ T cells from PBMCs. Subset noted: CD45RA+ positively selected. The V call is TRBV9, the J call TRBJ2-2; 11 nucleotides agree with TRBD1. This chain's CDR3 is CASSSRTGGVTGELFF. CDR3 DNA: TGTGCCAGCAGCTCAAGGACAGGGGGCGTCACCGGGGAGCTGTTTTTT.